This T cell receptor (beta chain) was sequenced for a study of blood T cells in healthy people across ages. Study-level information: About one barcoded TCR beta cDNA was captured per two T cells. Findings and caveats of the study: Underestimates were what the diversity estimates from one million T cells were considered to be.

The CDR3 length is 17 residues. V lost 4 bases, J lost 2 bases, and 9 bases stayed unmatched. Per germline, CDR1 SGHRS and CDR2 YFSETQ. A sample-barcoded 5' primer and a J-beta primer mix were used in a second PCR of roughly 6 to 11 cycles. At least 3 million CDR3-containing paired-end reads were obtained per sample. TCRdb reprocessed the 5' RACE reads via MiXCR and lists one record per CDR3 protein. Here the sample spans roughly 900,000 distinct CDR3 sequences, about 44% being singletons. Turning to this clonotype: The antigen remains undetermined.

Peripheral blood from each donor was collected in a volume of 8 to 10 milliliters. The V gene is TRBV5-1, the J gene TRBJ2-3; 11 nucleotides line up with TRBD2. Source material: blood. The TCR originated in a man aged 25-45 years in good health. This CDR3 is CASSTLLAGDLTDTQYF. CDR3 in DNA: TGCGCCAGCAGCACTTTACTAGCGGGGGACCTCACAGATACGCAGTATTTT.